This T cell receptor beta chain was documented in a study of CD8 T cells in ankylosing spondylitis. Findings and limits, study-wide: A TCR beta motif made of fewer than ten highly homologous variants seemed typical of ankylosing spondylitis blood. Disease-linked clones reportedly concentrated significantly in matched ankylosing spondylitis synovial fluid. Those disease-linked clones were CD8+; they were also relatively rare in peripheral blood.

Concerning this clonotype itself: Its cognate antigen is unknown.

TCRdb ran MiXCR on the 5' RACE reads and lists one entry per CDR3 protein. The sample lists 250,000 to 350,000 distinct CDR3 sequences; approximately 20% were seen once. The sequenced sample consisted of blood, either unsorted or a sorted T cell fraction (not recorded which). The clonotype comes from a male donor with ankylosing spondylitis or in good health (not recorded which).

Here the CDR3 DNA reads TGTGCCAGCAGTTTACTTGGCGGGAGGGGCAATGAGCAGTTCTTC. Residues: CASSLLGGRGNEQFF. The J gene is TRBJ2-1, the V gene TRBV12-3 or TRBV12-4; 9 nucleotides agree with TRBD2. The CDR3 loop spans 15 amino acids. V gave up 2 bases and J gave up 6 bases; unmatched junction bases: 5.